A selection of T cell receptor beta chains follows, all from one sample in a study of beta chain features in type 1 diabetes. Here immunoSEQ multiplex PCR was the method, and the copy in TCRdb shows in-frame clones only, minus some. The table has more than 300,000 clones, over 8.5% seen once; the top ten hold roughly 0.6%. The material sequenced was central memory CD4+ T cells from blood. The receptors shown here come from a young man with type 1 diabetes. CDR3s include the opening cysteine and the closing phenylalanine or tryptophan. The D gene is left open where the match is weak.

TRBV15	TRBJ2-7	TRBD1	CATSRSTGTSYEQYF
TRBV6-5	TRBJ1-1	NA	CASSYSGVGRSEAFF
TRBV7-9	TRBJ1-1	NA	CASSLRGDTEAFF
TRBV10-3	TRBJ2-2	NA	CAISSSGTSVGTGELFF
TRBV27	TRBJ1-3	NA	CASSRGGSGNTIYF
TRBV5-1	NA	TRBD2	CASSLGLAGVGASYEQYF
TRBV6-5	TRBJ2-1	NA	CATTASYNEQFF
TRBV7-2	TRBJ2-3	NA	CASSADSYSDTQYF
TRBV7-2	TRBJ1-4	NA	CASSSDRRFGKKLFF
TRBV4-1	TRBJ2-3	TRBD1	CASRLQGAPSTDTQYF
TRBV4-3	TRBJ1-2	NA	CASSHGTAGGLNYGYTF
TRBV19	TRBJ1-5	NA	CASSTGASGQPQHF
TRBV5-1	TRBJ2-7	TRBD2	CASSPGLAGGHFAYEQYF
TRBV20-1	TRBJ2-5	NA	CSARDRGTQYF
TRBV5-1	TRBJ1-5	TRBD1	CASSLSGTGDQPQHF